These T cell receptor beta chains were read from a single sample in a study of shared clonotypes between healthy human individuals. TCRdb's table, derived via immunoSEQ multiplex PCR, lists solely in-frame clones and lacks some. This table has 1.5 million to 1.9 million clones, 95% to 99% appearing once. The sample comprised naive CD4+ T cells sorted from blood. These receptors all come from a man aged 25 to 40 in good health. The CDR3 runs from the conserved cysteine through the conserved F or W. A D gene is named only where the DNA matches it firmly. Only some rows state a clone size, as once, few, many or a class for expanded clones.

d_call	v_call	clone_size	j_call	cdr3_aa	cdr3_nt
NA	TRBV30	NA	TRBJ2-4	CAFSPDYQNIQYF	TGTGCCTTTTCCCCGGACTACCAAAACATTCAGTACTTC
NA	TRBV5-4	NA	TRBJ1-3	CASSLDPGASGNTIYF	TGTGCCAGCAGCTTAGATCCGGGGGCTTCAGGAAACACCATATATTTT
NA	TRBV28	NA	TRBJ2-7	CASSLTGSSYEQYF	TGTGCCAGCAGTTTAACGGGAAGCTCCTACGAGCAGTACTTC
NA	TRBV19	NA	TRBJ2-3	CASRRSASTDTQYF	TGTGCCAGTAGAAGGAGCGCAAGCACAGATACGCAGTATTTT
TRBD1	TRBV7-9	NA	TRBJ1-4	CASSKPRDRGEKLFF	TGTGCCAGCAGTAAGCCCAGGGACAGGGGAGAAAAACTGTTTTTT
NA	TRBV7-2	NA	TRBJ1-5	CASSNDRFQPQHF	TGTGCCAGCAGCAACGACAGGTTTCAGCCCCAGCATTTT
NA	TRBV9	NA	TRBJ2-2	CASSLTGTSSSGELFF	TGTGCCAGCAGCCTAACCGGGACCAGTTCTTCCGGGGAGCTGTTTTTT
NA	TRBV7-2	NA	TRBJ1-4	CASSLSGVEEKLFF	TGTGCCAGCAGCCTAAGCGGGGTAGAAGAAAAACTGTTTTTT
NA	TRBV2	NA	TRBJ2-1	CASRGYNEQFF	TGTGCCAGCAGGGGATACAATGAGCAGTTCTTC
TRBD2	TRBV10-3	once	TRBJ2-7	CAISLGGSSYEQYF	TGTGCCATCAGTCTGGGAGGGAGCTCCTACGAGCAGTACTTC
TRBD1	TRBV11-2	NA	TRBJ2-1	CASSRLLGTVENEQFF	TGTGCCAGCAGCCGTCTTCTCGGGACAGTAGAGAATGAGCAGTTCTTC
TRBD1	TRBV11-2	NA	TRBJ1-1	CASSLVGRGITSYTEAFF	TGTGCCAGCAGCTTAGTTGGCAGGGGGATAACTTCTTACACTGAAGCTTTCTTT
NA	TRBV7-9	NA	TRBJ2-1	CASSLAQGWVGQFF	TGTGCCAGCAGCTTAGCCCAGGGGTGGGTCGGGCAGTTCTTC
NA	TRBV5-1	NA	TRBJ2-5	CASSEDSQETQYF	TGCGCCAGCAGCGAGGACAGCCAAGAGACCCAGTACTTC
TRBD2	TRBV5-1	NA	TRBJ2-1	CASSVGLAGGPYEQFF	TGCGCCAGCAGCGTTGGACTAGCGGGAGGGCCCTATGAGCAGTTCTTC
TRBD2	TRBV7-2	NA	TRBJ2-5	CASSDPGGGKSEYF	TGTGCCAGCAGTGATCCTGGGGGGGGAAAGTCGGAGTACTTC
NA	TRBV9	NA	TRBJ2-2	CASSAHSGELFF	TGTGCCAGCAGCGCCCACTCCGGGGAGCTGTTTTTT
TRBD2	TRBV5-1	NA	TRBJ2-1	CASSAEGTSGNSSYNEQFF	TGCGCCAGCAGCGCGGAGGGGACTAGCGGGAACAGCTCCTACAATGAGCAGTTCTTC
NA	TRBV10-1	NA	TRBJ2-7	CASSEGPQGYEQYF	TGCGCCAGCAGTGAGGGCCCCCAGGGCTACGAGCAGTACTTC
TRBD1	TRBV5-4	once	TRBJ2-7	CASSSGQGRYEQYF	TGTGCCAGCAGCTCTGGACAGGGGCGGTACGAGCAGTACTTC
NA	TRBV9	once	TRBJ2-5	CASSVGAEETQYF	TGTGCCAGCAGCGTAGGGGCGGAAGAGACCCAGTACTTC
NA	TRBV5-1	NA	TRBJ2-7	CASSRRGGYEQYF	TGCGCCAGCAGCCGACGGGGAGGCTACGAGCAGTACTTC
NA	TRBV4-2	NA	TRBJ1-4	CASSRELGKLFF	TGTGCCAGCAGCCGCGAGCTAGGAAAACTGTTTTTT
TRBD2	TRBV5-1	NA	TRBJ2-1	CASKRETVYNEQFF	TGCGCCAGCAAGCGGGAGACTGTATACAATGAGCAGTTCTTC
NA	TRBV19	NA	TRBJ1-1	CASTQRLNTEAFF	TGTGCCAGTACTCAGAGGCTAAACACTGAAGCTTTCTTT
NA	TRBV2	NA	TRBJ2-1	CASSDRGSLDNEQFF	TGTGCCAGCAGTGACCGAGGAAGCCTGGACAATGAGCAGTTCTTC
TRBD1	TRBV30	NA	TRBJ1-2	CAWGQGNGYTF	TGTGCCTGGGGACAGGGCAATGGCTACACCTTC
NA	TRBV7-2	once	TRBJ1-5	CASSLDLAGQPQHF	TGTGCCAGCAGCTTAGATCTTGCGGGTCAGCCCCAGCATTTT
NA	TRBV5-1	NA	TRBJ1-2	CASSLRQEPPNYGYTF	TGCGCCAGCAGCTTACGACAAGAACCGCCTAACTATGGCTACACCTTC
TRBD2	TRBV7-9	NA	TRBJ2-3	CASSLVPLLAGGDDTQYF	TGTGCCAGCAGCTTAGTCCCCCTACTAGCGGGAGGGGATGATACGCAGTATTTT
TRBD1	TRBV28	NA	TRBJ2-7	CASSSYNPGNRGFYEQYF	TGTGCCAGCAGTTCTTACAACCCGGGGAACAGGGGGTTCTACGAGCAGTACTTC
TRBD1	TRBV10-2	NA	TRBJ1-1	CASQTGGGSLVAFF	TGCGCCAGCCAAACAGGGGGGGGTAGCCTGGTAGCTTTCTTT
TRBD2	TRBV5-8	NA	TRBJ2-3	CASSVQWRDYTDTQYF	TGTGCCAGCAGCGTCCAATGGCGGGACTACACAGATACGCAGTATTTT
TRBD1	TRBV28	NA	TRBJ2-7	CASSPTGAIAEQYF	TGTGCCAGCAGTCCAACAGGGGCGATTGCCGAGCAGTACTTC
NA	TRBV5-1	NA	TRBJ2-2	CASKKDYQPLRTGELFF	TGCGCCAGCAAGAAGGACTACCAACCCTTGCGCACCGGGGAGCTGTTTTTT
NA	TRBV28	NA	TRBJ1-4	CASSLPGHPSTNEKLFF	TGTGCCAGCAGTTTGCCGGGACACCCTTCAACTAATGAAAAACTGTTTTTT
TRBD1	TRBV7-2	NA	TRBJ2-1	CASSLNTGGRNEQFF	TGTGCCAGCAGCTTAAACACAGGGGGCAGGAATGAGCAGTTCTTC
NA	TRBV7-7	NA	TRBJ2-7	CASSPSAGREQYF	TGTGCTAGCAGCCCTTCGGCGGGCCGGGAGCAGTACTTC
NA	TRBV5-1	NA	TRBJ2-1	CASNKGPERGQFF	TGCGCCAGCAATAAGGGCCCCGAAAGGGGGCAGTTCTTC
NA	TRBV29-1	NA	TRBJ1-2	CSVRPGGANGYTF	TGCAGCGTTCGTCCCGGGGGAGCGAATGGCTACACCTTC
TRBD1	TRBV27	NA	TRBJ2-2	CASSYWRTGGTGELFF	TGTGCCAGCAGTTATTGGCGGACAGGGGGGACCGGGGAGCTGTTTTTT
TRBD1	TRBV27	once	TRBJ2-2	CASSLLTGTGNTGELFF	TGTGCCAGCAGTTTACTAACCGGGACAGGAAACACCGGGGAGCTGTTTTTT
TRBD1	TRBV7-9	NA	TRBJ1-1	CASSTRQGAVVAFF	TGTGCCAGCAGCACGAGACAGGGGGCGGTCGTAGCTTTCTTT
NA	TRBV18	NA	TRBJ2-1	CASSPPTTGGANEQFF	TGTGCCAGCTCACCACCGACGACTGGAGGCGCCAATGAGCAGTTCTTC
NA	TRBV28	NA	TRBJ2-5	CASSLLGPRGTQYF	TGTGCCAGCAGTTTATTAGGGCCCCGGGGGACCCAGTACTTC
NA	TRBV6-1	NA	TRBJ1-2	CASSEVSRTGYTF	TGTGCCAGCAGTGAAGTATCGCGAACAGGCTACACCTTC